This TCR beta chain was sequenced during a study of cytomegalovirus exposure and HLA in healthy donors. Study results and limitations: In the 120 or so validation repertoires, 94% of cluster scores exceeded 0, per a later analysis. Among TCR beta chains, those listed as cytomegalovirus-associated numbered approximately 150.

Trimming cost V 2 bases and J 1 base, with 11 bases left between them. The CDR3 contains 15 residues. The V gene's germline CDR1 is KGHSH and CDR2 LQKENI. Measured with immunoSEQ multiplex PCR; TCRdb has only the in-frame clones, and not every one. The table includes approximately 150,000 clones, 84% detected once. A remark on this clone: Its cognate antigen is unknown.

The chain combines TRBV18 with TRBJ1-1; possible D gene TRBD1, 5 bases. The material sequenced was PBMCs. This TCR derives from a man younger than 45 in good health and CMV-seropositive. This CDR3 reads CASSPTVQANTEAFF. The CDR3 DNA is TGTGCCAGCTCACCAACGGTACAGGCGAACACTGAAGCTTTCTTT.